The 5 T cell receptor beta chains presented below share a single source sample, sequenced in a study of HIV-infected patients and healthy controls. cDNA was made from about 500 ng RNA using alpha and beta constant primers. Separate chain-specific third strand synthesis with multiplexing indices produced the alpha and beta libraries. TCRdb passed the 5' RACE reads through MiXCR, listing each CDR3 protein once. The sample includes approximately 10,000 distinct CDR3 sequences, 8.5% to 12% of them seen just once. The repertoire came from unfractionated whole blood and reflected all unsorted peripheral T cells. The source material was blood, sampled before antiretroviral therapy. These receptors were obtained from an adult with HIV infection.

This clonotype was observed many times. The chain links TRBV7-2 to TRBJ2-1; 11 bases are a match to TRBD2. The CDR3 totals 15 residues. Per the germline V gene, CDR1 is SGHTA and CDR2 is FQGNSA. V lost 5 bases and J lost 2; bases outside the gene matches: 2. CDR3 nucleotides: TGTGCCAGCAGCCCACTAGCGGGAGCCTACAATGAGCAGTTCTTC. Translating gives CASSPLAGAYNEQFF. The full variable domain, completed using reference TRBV7-2 and TRBJ2-1, is GAGVSQSPSNKVTEKGKDVELRCDPISGHTALYWYRQSLGQGLEFLIYFQGNSAPDKSGLPSDRFSAERTGGSVSTLTIQRTQQEDSAVYLCASSPLAGAYNEQFFGPGTRLTVL.

This clonotype was detected many times. The V gene is TRBV29-1, the J gene TRBJ1-1, with D hard to call. Germline values: CDR1 SQVTM, CDR2 ANQGSEA. The CDR3 loop spans 15 amino acids. The ends were cut back, 2 bases at V and 0 bases at J, with 13 bases in the middle. CDR3 residues: CSVENLSAMNTEAFF. DNA of the CDR3: TGCAGCGTTGAAAACCTTTCGGCAATGAACACTGAAGCTTTCTTT.

This clonotype was detected many times. The chain has TRBV5-1 and TRBJ2-7; D call uncertain. Trimming stripped 4 bases from V and 3 bases from J, with 11 bases between. Per germline, CDR1 SGHRS and CDR2 YFSETQ. The length of the CDR3 is 13 residues. The CDR3 DNA reads TGCGCCAGCAGCGTACCGACCGGCTACGAGCAGTACTTC. As protein: CASSVPTGYEQYF. Based on the CDR3 plus reference TRBV5-1 and TRBJ2-7, the full variable domain is KAGVTQTPRYLIKTRGQQVTLSCSPISGHRSVSWYQQTPGQGLQFLFEYFSETQRNKGNFPGRFSGRQFSNSRSEMNVSTLELGDSALYLCASSVPTGYEQYFGPGTRLTVT.

The table lists this clonotype with many counts. The chain employs TRBV29-1 and TRBJ2-1; D not resolved. CDR1 SQVTM and CDR2 ANQGSEA come from the germline V gene. Trimming took off 6 bases at V and 7 bases at J, with 13 bases between the two ends. The CDR3 has 12 residues. This CDR3 reads CSVRPGRNEQFF. The CDR3, as DNA: TGCAGCGTCCGACCAGGTCGGAATGAGCAGTTCTTC.

The rearrangement links TRBV18 to TRBJ2-3, with 10 bases matching TRBD1. The CDR3 is made up of 16 amino acids. In germline, CDR1 is KGHSH, CDR2 LQKENI. J gave up 1 base and V 3 bases, and 4 bases lay outside the gene matches. This CDR3 reads CASSPGTGERTDTQYF. As DNA, the CDR3 is TGTGCCAGCTCACCCGGGACAGGGGAACGCACAGATACGCAGTATTTT.